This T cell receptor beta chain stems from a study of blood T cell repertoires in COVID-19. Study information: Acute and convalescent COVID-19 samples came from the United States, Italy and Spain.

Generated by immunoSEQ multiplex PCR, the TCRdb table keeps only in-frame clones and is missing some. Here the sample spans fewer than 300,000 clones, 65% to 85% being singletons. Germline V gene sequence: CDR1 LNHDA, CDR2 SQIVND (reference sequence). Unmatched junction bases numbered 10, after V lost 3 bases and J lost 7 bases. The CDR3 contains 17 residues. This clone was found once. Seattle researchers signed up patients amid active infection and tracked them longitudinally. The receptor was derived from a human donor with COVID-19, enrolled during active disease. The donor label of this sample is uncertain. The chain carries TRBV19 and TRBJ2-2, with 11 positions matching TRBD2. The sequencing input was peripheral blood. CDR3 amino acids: CASSISSSGRNLGELFF. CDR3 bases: TGTGCCAGTAGTATTTCCTCTAGCGGGAGGAATCTCGGGGAGCTGTTTTTT.